The source of this T cell receptor beta chain is a study of CD8 T cells in ankylosing spondylitis. Each CDR3 protein gets one entry after TCRdb re-called the 5' RACE reads with MiXCR. The sample shows about 150,000 distinct CDR3 sequences, 44% of them seen only once. Germline V gene lookup returns CDR1 MDHEN and CDR2 SYDVKM. The CDR3 sequence is 16 residues long. Trimming stripped 6 bases from V and 5 bases from J, with 22 bases between. This TCR was recovered from a male donor with ankylosing spondylitis. Sequencing was carried out using synovial fluid, either unsorted or a sorted T cell fraction (not recorded which). The chain recombines TRBV28 with TRBJ1-2; the D gene is possibly TRBD1 (5 bases). CDR3 sequence reads: CASSTTGPPGLYGYTF. The CDR3 region has the DNA TGTGCCAGCAGCACGACGGGGCCCCCGGGGCTGTATGGCTACACCTTC.